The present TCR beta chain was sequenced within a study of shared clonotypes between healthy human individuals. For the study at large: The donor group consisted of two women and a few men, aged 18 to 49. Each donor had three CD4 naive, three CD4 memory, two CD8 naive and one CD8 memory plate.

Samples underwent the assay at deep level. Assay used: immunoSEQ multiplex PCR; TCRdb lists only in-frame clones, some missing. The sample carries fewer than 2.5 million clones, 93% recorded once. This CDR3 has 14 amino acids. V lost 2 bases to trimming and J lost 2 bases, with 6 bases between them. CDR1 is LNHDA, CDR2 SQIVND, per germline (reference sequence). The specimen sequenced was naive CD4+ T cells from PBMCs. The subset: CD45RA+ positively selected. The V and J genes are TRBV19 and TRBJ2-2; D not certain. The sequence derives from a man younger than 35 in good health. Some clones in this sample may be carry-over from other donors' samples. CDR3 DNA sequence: TGTGCCAGTAGTATAAAACTTAACACCGGGGAGCTGTTTTTT. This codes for CASSIKLNTGELFF.